Below are 28 T cell receptor beta chains sequenced from a single sample in a study of T cell changes during pregnancy in multiple sclerosis. Using immunoSEQ multiplex PCR, the repertoire was profiled, and TCRdb retains in-frame clones only, with some absent. The data hold some 40,000 clones, with approximately 91% observed a single time. The material was CD4+ T cells from peripheral blood mononuclear cells, obtained in the first trimester of pregnancy. These receptor sequences come from a female donor with multiple sclerosis, enrolled in a pregnancy study.

The rearrangement joins TRBV7-2 to TRBJ2-5; the D is unclear. V shed 5 bases and J shed 5 bases, with 12 bases lying between them. The CDR3 runs 13 residues. In germline, CDR1 is SGHTA, CDR2 FQGNSA. This CDR3 is CASSEQNPETQYF. In DNA form, the CDR3 reads TGTGCCAGCAGCGAACAAAACCCGGAGACCCAGTACTTC.

The rearrangement joins TRBV5-1 to TRBJ2-1, with D maybe TRBD1 (6 bases). V was cut by 2 bases and J by 8 bases, with 17 bases left in between. The germline V gene encodes CDR1 SGHRS and CDR2 YFSETQ. This CDR3 is 15 amino acids long. The CDR3 DNA reads TGCGCCAGCAGCTTAACCGCCGGGACATCCGATGAGCAGTTCTTC. Translation: CASSLTAGTSDEQFF.

The V gene is TRBV5-4, the J gene TRBJ1-2; D unclear. The CDR3 sequence is 13 residues long. CDR1 SGHNT and CDR2 YYREEE come from the germline V gene (reference sequence). V lost 7 bases, J lost 8 bases, and 18 bases lay in between. The CDR3 DNA follows: TGTGCCAGCCGTGGAGGCACTCTCTGGGGCTACACCTTC. This encodes CASRGGTLWGYTF.

This clone appeared once. V gene TRBV5-1 combines with J gene TRBJ1-3, with D possibly being TRBD1 (5 bases). The CDR3 is 14 amino acids. Trimming pared 4 bases from V and 0 bases from J, leaving 8 bases between. The germline gives CDR1 SGHRS, CDR2 YFSETQ. CDR3 in amino acids: CASSRDSSGNTIYF. CDR3 nucleotide sequence: TGCGCCAGCAGCCGCGACAGCTCTGGAAACACCATATATTTT. The full variable domain, its missing parts supplied by reference TRBV5-1 and TRBJ1-3, is KAGVTQTPRYLIKTRGQQVTLSCSPISGHRSVSWYQQTPGQGLQFLFEYFSETQRNKGNFPGRFSGRQFSNSRSEMNVSTLELGDSALYLCASSRDSSGNTIYFGEGSWLTVV.

This clone was recorded a few times. J is TRBJ2-7 and V is TRBV5-4; TRBD2 is a possible D gene (7 bases). Germline values: CDR1 SGHNT, CDR2 YYREEE (reference sequence). The CDR3 contains 15 residues. The germline V and J ends were trimmed by 2 bases and 2 bases, with 14 bases remaining between them. The CDR3 DNA sequence: TGTGCCAGCAGCTTTGGGGGGGCGGGGGCCTACGAGCAGTACTTC. The encoded protein is CASSFGGAGAYEQYF.

CDR3 protein: CAWRRTGLITYEQYF. For the CDR3, the DNA is TGTGCCTGGAGACGGACAGGACTAATTACCTACGAGCAGTACTTC. The chain carries TRBV30 and TRBJ2-7; D is perhaps TRBD1 (7 bases). From germline, CDR1 is GTSNPN and CDR2 SVGIG (reference sequence). The V gene lost 3 bases and the J gene lost 2 bases, with 17 bases spanning the gap. CDR3 size: 15 residues. The complete variable domain, with remaining parts taken from reference TRBV30 and TRBJ2-7, reads SQTIHQWPATLVQPVGSPLSLECTVEGTSNPNLYWYRQAAGRGLQLLFYSVGIGQISSEVPQNLSASRPQDRQFILSSKKLLLSDSGFYLCAWRRTGLITYEQYFGPGTRLTVT.

This chain joins TRBV27 and TRBJ2-7, with 9 nucleotides matching TRBD2. V shed 3 bases and J 3 bases; nucleotides not matched to a gene: 3. The V gene's germline CDR1 is MNHEY and CDR2 SMNVEV (reference sequence). The CDR3 is 14 residues long. In DNA form, the CDR3 reads TGTGCCAGCAGTTTCCTAGCGGGGTACTACGAGCAGTACTTC. As protein: CASSFLAGYYEQYF.

This clone was seen just once. The rearrangement joins TRBV4-1 to TRBJ1-1; 9 nucleotides match TRBD1. Trimming removed 1 base from V and 5 bases from J; junction bases left unmatched: 5. The germline gives CDR1 MGHRA, CDR2 YSYEKL. This CDR3 is 15 amino acids long. DNA of the CDR3: TGCGCCAGCAGCCAAGGGGGACAGGGTGGGACTGAAGCTTTCTTT. It specifies CASSQGGQGGTEAFF.

The gene calls are TRBV27 and TRBJ1-5; 7 bases are a match to TRBD1. The CDR3 contains 14 residues. The trim removed 5 bases at V and 9 bases at J, leaving 10 bases unmatched. From germline, CDR1 is MNHEY and CDR2 SMNVEV (reference sequence). For the CDR3, the DNA is TGTGCCAGCAGTATAGACAGGGCGCATCGGCCCCAGCATTTT. It codes for CASSIDRAHRPQHF.

In regard to this clone: The sample has other DNA sequences that encode this CDR3 too. The rearrangement links TRBV10-3 to TRBJ1-2, with D possibly being TRBD1 (5 bases). V shed 0 bases and J shed 5 bases, with 13 bases lying between them. The CDR3 sequence is 15 residues long. From germline, CDR1 is ENHRY and CDR2 SYGVKD. CDR3 nucleotides: TGTGCCATCAGTGAGTCGGGGCAGGCGAAATATGGCTACACCTTC. It translates to CAISESGQAKYGYTF.

The chain employs TRBV30 and TRBJ1-2, with D possibly matching TRBD1 (6 bases). In germline, CDR1 is GTSNPN, CDR2 SVGIG (reference sequence). This CDR3 has 17 amino acids. V lost 2 bases and J lost 6, with 25 bases in between. CDR3 amino acids: CAWSRLRDMVLRHGYTF. CDR3 sequence (DNA): TGTGCCTGGAGTCGCCTCCGGGACATGGTCCTACGTCATGGCTACACCTTC. Combining the CDR3 with reference TRBV30 and TRBJ1-2 gives the whole variable domain SQTIHQWPATLVQPVGSPLSLECTVEGTSNPNLYWYRQAAGRGLQLLFYSVGIGQISSEVPQNLSASRPQDRQFILSSKKLLLSDSGFYLCAWSRLRDMVLRHGYTFGSGTRLTVV.

This chain joins TRBV19 and TRBJ2-6, with D perhaps matching TRBD1 (6 bases). The CDR3 consists of 16 residues. V dropped 6 bases and J dropped 2 bases, with 14 bases sitting between them. Germline loops: CDR1 LNHDA, CDR2 SQIVND (reference sequence). The CDR3 sequence is CASRKRQEPGANVLTF. The CDR3 nucleotides are TGTGCCAGTAGAAAGAGACAGGAACCTGGGGCCAACGTCCTGACTTTC.

This chain uses TRBV10-1 with TRBJ2-7, with no clear D. The V end lost 3 bases, the J end lost 1 base, and 10 bases lay between the germline ends. This CDR3 is 14 amino acids long. Germline-derived CDR1 and CDR2 are WNHNN and SYGVQD (reference sequence). The DNA for the CDR3 is TGCGCCAGCAGTGAACGAGGCGGTTCCTACGAGCAGTACTTC. It specifies CASSERGGSYEQYF.

The CDR3 protein is CASSLIGTGSNTGELFF. The DNA for the CDR3 is TGTGCCAGCAGTTTGATCGGGACAGGGTCGAACACCGGGGAGCTGTTTTTT. The chain uses TRBV27 and TRBJ2-2; TRBD1 aligns across 9 bases. This CDR3 spans 17 amino acids. Germline V gene lookup returns CDR1 MNHEY and CDR2 SMNVEV (reference sequence). J was trimmed by 0 bases and V by 3 bases; bases with no gene match: 5.

This chain joins TRBV19 and TRBJ2-1; 9 bases map to TRBD2. Per the germline V gene, CDR1 is LNHDA and CDR2 is SQIVND (reference sequence). V shed 0 bases and J 8 bases; nucleotides not matched to a gene: 8. This CDR3 has 16 amino acids. This chain's CDR3 is CASSIEEAGGIYEQFF. The CDR3 bases are TGTGCCAGTAGTATAGAAGAGGCGGGAGGGATTTATGAGCAGTTCTTC.

V is TRBV2 and J is TRBJ2-1, with a weak D call TRBD1 (5 bases). The CDR3 spans 14 residues. Germline V gives CDR1 SNHLY, CDR2 FYNNEI. Deletions cut 7 bases from V and 5 bases from J, with 15 bases between. Here the CDR3 reads CASTQGRAHNEQFF. The DNA for the CDR3 is TGTGCCAGCACCCAAGGCAGGGCCCACAATGAGCAGTTCTTC.

V and J are TRBV5-8 and TRBJ2-1, with no clear D. The CDR3 covers 15 residues. CDR1 SGHTS and CDR2 YDEGEE come from the germline V gene. V was pared by 0 bases and J by 0 bases, with 7 bases between. The CDR3 region is CASSLDFSSYNEQFF. As DNA, the CDR3 is TGTGCCAGCAGCTTGGATTTTAGCTCCTACAATGAGCAGTTCTTC.

The V call is TRBV27, the J call TRBJ2-5, with 8 bases fitting TRBD1. This CDR3 spans 16 amino acids. With 6 bases clipped from V and 5 bases from J, the junction kept 14 bases outside the gene matches. Germline V gene sequence: CDR1 MNHEY, CDR2 SMNVEV (reference sequence). The chain's CDR3 is CASRPLNQGAGETQYF. CDR3 in DNA: TGTGCCAGCAGGCCCTTAAACCAGGGGGCGGGGGAGACCCAGTACTTC.

This clone has a single count. The chain carries TRBV7-6 and TRBJ2-5, with D unclear. The germline CDR1 and CDR2 sequences are SGHVS and FNYEAQ. The CDR3 covers 11 residues. The V end was cut by 3 bases, the J end by 3 bases, with 2 bases between. CDR3 sequence: CASSFKETQYF. For the CDR3, the DNA is TGTGCCAGCAGCTTTAAAGAGACCCAGTACTTC.

The V call is TRBV7-2, the J call TRBJ2-3; the D gene is possibly TRBD2 (7 bases). Germline values: CDR1 SGHTA, CDR2 FQGNSA. The CDR3 is 14 amino acids. V lost 2 bases and J lost 4, with 10 bases in between. The DNA of the CDR3 is TGTGCCAGCAGCTTATCCGGGGGGCCAGATACGCAGTATTTT. Encoded protein: CASSLSGGPDTQYF. Supplemented by reference TRBV7-2 and TRBJ2-3, the full variable domain reads GAGVSQSPSNKVTEKGKDVELRCDPISGHTALYWYRQSLGQGLEFLIYFQGNSAPDKSGLPSDRFSAERTGGSVSTLTIQRTQQEDSAVYLCASSLSGGPDTQYFGPGTRLTVL.

The chain uses TRBV19 and TRBJ2-3, with 8 bases that match TRBD1. The ends lost 6 bases at V and 3 bases at J; junction bases unmatched: 8. Per germline, CDR1 LNHDA and CDR2 SQIVND (reference sequence). CDR3 length: 15 amino acids. CDR3 loop: CASSPGQGATDTQYF. The DNA for the CDR3 is TGTGCCAGTAGCCCGGGTCAGGGGGCAACAGATACGCAGTATTTT.

The chain couples TRBV7-8 to TRBJ2-1; possible D gene TRBD1, 7 bases. Germline assignment: CDR1 SGHVS and CDR2 FQNEAQ. CDR3 size: 16 residues. Deletions cut 1 base from V and 8 bases from J, with 18 bases between. The CDR3 nucleotides read TGTGCCAGCAGCTTAGGCCTGGGCAGGGGGGTCCATGAGCAGTTCTTC. This sequence encodes CASSLGLGRGVHEQFF.

This sequence joins TRBV11-2 and TRBJ2-7, with D possibly matching TRBD2 (6 bases). Germline CDR1 reads SGHAT; CDR2 reads FQNNGV. V was trimmed by 4 bases and J by 0 bases, leaving 19 bases between them. This CDR3 comprises 17 residues. In DNA, the CDR3 is TGTGCCAGCAGCTCCCGGGGTAGCGGATCCAGCTCCTACGAGCAGTACTTC. Encoded protein: CASSSRGSGSSSYEQYF.

For the CDR3, the DNA is TGTGCCAGCAGCAAAGTGGGGTGGGACAGGCCTCACGAGCAGTACTTC. Translating it yields CASSKVGWDRPHEQYF. The chain uses TRBV21-1 and TRBJ2-7; the table gives TRBD1 as D, unverified against the DNA. TRBV21-1 is flagged as a pseudogene. The CDR3 extends over 16 amino acids.

This chain connects TRBV7-9 to TRBJ2-5, with TRBD2 matching over 10 bases. The CDR3 runs to 19 residues. Looked up from germline, CDR1 is SEHNR and CDR2 is FQNEAQ (reference sequence). With V trimmed by 0 bases and J by 5 bases, 15 bases remained unmatched. The CDR3 region is CASSLAGLAGALLSETQYF. The CDR3 coding sequence is TGTGCCAGCAGCTTAGCGGGGCTAGCGGGGGCCCTTTTGTCTGAGACCCAGTACTTC.

This chain links TRBV30 with TRBJ2-3; 13 nucleotides match TRBD2. Germline V gives CDR1 GTSNPN, CDR2 SVGIG (reference sequence). With V trimmed by 8 bases and J by 2 bases, 1 base remained unmatched. The CDR3 is 13 amino acids. CDR3 DNA sequence: TGTGCCGGGACTAGCGGGACCACAGATACGCAGTATTTT. It codes for CAGTSGTTDTQYF.

This clone was observed a single time. The genes are TRBV28 and TRBJ1-2; D unresolved. V lost 7 bases and J 0 bases, leaving 9 bases between the germline ends. The CDR3 extends over 13 amino acids. The germline V gene has CDR1 MDHEN and CDR2 SYDVKM. The CDR3 is CASTTGANYGYTF. The CDR3 nucleotides read TGTGCCAGCACTACCGGAGCTAACTATGGCTACACCTTC.

The chain has TRBV29-1 and TRBJ2-7, with 8 bases that match TRBD2. This CDR3 spans 14 amino acids. Trimming cost V 4 bases and J 0 bases; bases outside gene matches: 5. Germline CDR1 reads SQVTM; CDR2 reads ANQGSEA. The CDR3 protein is CSVGTGGSSYEQYF. The DNA for the CDR3 is TGCAGCGTTGGCACGGGAGGGAGCTCCTACGAGCAGTACTTC.